This T cell receptor (beta chain) derives from a study of blood T cell repertoires in COVID-19. Study-wide background: COVID-19 samples from acute and convalescent phases originated in the United States, Italy and Spain. Sample material is recorded as cDNA or gDNA derived from T cells, B-cell-depleted T cells, or PBMCs.

The CDR3 has 14 amino acids. J gave up 0 bases and V 5 bases, and 3 bases lay outside the gene matches. Germline assignment: CDR1 MNHEY and CDR2 SMNVEV (reference sequence). Authors' analysis steps: Cell counts per sample came from amplifying reference gene primers. TCRdb's copy holds only in-frame clones and misses some; the assay was immunoSEQ multiplex PCR. That table gives V, J and clone size, and the DNA gave D and trimming. Here the sample spans some 180,000 clones, 84% being singletons. The chain couples TRBV27 to TRBJ2-7; 8 bases match TRBD2. This clonotype was sampled from a human donor in a cohort sampled during active COVID-19. Sequenced sample: peripheral blood. The CDR3 bases are TGTGCCAGCAGTGGACTAGCCCCCTCCTACGAGCAGTACTTC. Its translation is CASSGLAPSYEQYF.